Listed below are T cell receptor beta chains from one sample, sequenced in a study of T-cell memory formation after mild COVID-19. TCRdb reprocessed the 5' RACE reads via MiXCR and lists one record per CDR3 protein. The sample carries about half a million distinct CDR3 sequences, about 20% recorded once. The source material was PBMCs or a T cell subset sorted from them (not recorded which). These receptors came from an adult woman who had mild COVID-19 (a few samples of this study predate the infection). Cell type and time point are not known. The CDR3 runs from the conserved cysteine through the conserved F or W. Fields, in order: V gene, J gene, D gene, clone size, CDR3 DNA, CDR3 protein. The D gene is left open where the match is weak. Size values are once, few and many counts, or a class for expanded clones, and some rows have none.

v_call: TRBV9; j_call: TRBJ1-4; d_call: TRBD1; clone_size: NA; cdr3_nt: TGTGCCAGCAGCGTCGGGGACAGGCCGAGCGAAAAACTGTTTTTT; cdr3_aa: CASSVGDRPSEKLFF
v_call: TRBV7-3; j_call: TRBJ2-5; d_call: TRBD1; clone_size: once; cdr3_nt: TGTGCCAGCAGCTTGGTAGGGGGCGGTAGGGAGACCCAGTACTTC; cdr3_aa: CASSLVGGGRETQYF
v_call: TRBV6-5; j_call: TRBJ2-7; d_call: TRBD2; clone_size: few; cdr3_nt: TGTGCCAGCAGTTCCCTAGCGGGAGACGGGTACGAGCAGTACTTC; cdr3_aa: CASSSLAGDGYEQYF
v_call: TRBV10-3; j_call: TRBJ1-1; d_call: TRBD1; clone_size: many; cdr3_nt: TGTGCCATCAGTGGGGACAGTACGAACACTGAAGCTTTCTTT; cdr3_aa: CAISGDSTNTEAFF
v_call: TRBV6-2/TRBV6-3; j_call: TRBJ2-5; d_call: TRBD2; clone_size: NA; cdr3_nt: TGTGCCAGCACACCCCCGGGACTAAGGATGACCCAGTACTTC; cdr3_aa: CASTPPGLRMTQYF
v_call: TRBV6-2/TRBV6-3; j_call: TRBJ2-3; d_call: TRBD2; clone_size: NA; cdr3_nt: TGTGCCAGCAAGAGCGGGGGGGCCCCAGATACGCAGTATTTT; cdr3_aa: CASKSGGAPDTQYF
v_call: TRBV5-1; j_call: TRBJ1-4; d_call: NA; clone_size: few; cdr3_nt: TGCGCCAGCAGTGTTGCCCGACCTAATGAAAAACTGTTTTTT; cdr3_aa: CASSVARPNEKLFF
v_call: TRBV11-3; j_call: TRBJ2-7; d_call: TRBD1; clone_size: NA; cdr3_nt: TGTGCCAGCACCTACCGGGACAGAACCTACGAGCAGTACTTC; cdr3_aa: CASTYRDRTYEQYF
v_call: TRBV6-5; j_call: TRBJ2-7; d_call: NA; clone_size: few; cdr3_nt: TGTGCCAGCAGTCTATACAATGGGGGCTACGAGCAGTACTTC; cdr3_aa: CASSLYNGGYEQYF
v_call: TRBV7-8; j_call: TRBJ1-1; d_call: TRBD1; clone_size: few; cdr3_nt: TGTGCCAGCAGCCCGCGGACAGGGGCTAACACTGAAGCTTTCTTT; cdr3_aa: CASSPRTGANTEAFF
v_call: TRBV5-1; j_call: TRBJ2-7; d_call: NA; clone_size: few; cdr3_nt: TGCGCCAGCAGCTGGAATGGTCCTCCGGGTGAGCAGTACTTC; cdr3_aa: CASSWNGPPGEQYF
v_call: TRBV2; j_call: TRBJ2-7; d_call: NA; clone_size: few; cdr3_nt: TGTGCCAGCAGTGAGGGGATCGTGGGAAACGAGCAGTACTTC; cdr3_aa: CASSEGIVGNEQYF
v_call: TRBV3-1; j_call: TRBJ2-3; d_call: NA; clone_size: many; cdr3_nt: TGTGCCAGCAGCCAAGACGGGCGGGGTCTGTATTTT; cdr3_aa: CASSQDGRGLYF
v_call: TRBV10-3; j_call: TRBJ2-3; d_call: NA; clone_size: NA; cdr3_nt: TGTGCCATCAGAGGAGAACGACCAAACACAGATACGCAGTATTTT; cdr3_aa: CAIRGERPNTDTQYF
v_call: TRBV3-1; j_call: TRBJ2-3; d_call: NA; clone_size: NA; cdr3_nt: TGTGCCAGCAGCCCCTATGGCGGGGAGTTAGGTACGCAGTATTTT; cdr3_aa: CASSPYGGELGTQYF
v_call: TRBV5-4; j_call: TRBJ2-1; d_call: TRBD2; clone_size: NA; cdr3_nt: TGTGCCAGCAGCGTTCCGACTAGCGGGGTAAATGAGCAGTTCTTC; cdr3_aa: CASSVPTSGVNEQFF
v_call: TRBV12-3/TRBV12-4; j_call: TRBJ1-3; d_call: NA; clone_size: NA; cdr3_nt: TGTGCCAGCAGAATAGGACAGACTGGAAACACCATATATTTT; cdr3_aa: CASRIGQTGNTIYF
v_call: TRBV12-3/TRBV12-4; j_call: TRBJ1-1; d_call: NA; clone_size: NA; cdr3_nt: TGTGCCAGCATTCTGGCGTGGGATAACACTGAAGCTTTCTTT; cdr3_aa: CASILAWDNTEAFF
v_call: TRBV12-3/TRBV12-4; j_call: TRBJ2-7; d_call: TRBD2; clone_size: many; cdr3_nt: TGTGCCAGCAGTCCAGCGGGGGCCTCCTACGAGCAGTACTTC; cdr3_aa: CASSPAGASYEQYF
v_call: TRBV7-9; j_call: TRBJ2-7; d_call: TRBD1; clone_size: NA; cdr3_nt: TGTGCCAGCAGCGACCCCGGGACAGGGGGTCTCGAGCAGTACTTC; cdr3_aa: CASSDPGTGGLEQYF
v_call: TRBV12-2; j_call: TRBJ2-5; d_call: NA; clone_size: NA; cdr3_nt: TGTGCAAGTCGCTTAGGGGGTGACGACCCGGAGGGTTTTCAAGAGACCCAGTACTTC; cdr3_aa: CASRLGGDDPEGFQETQYF
v_call: TRBV5-1; j_call: TRBJ1-5; d_call: TRBD1; clone_size: few; cdr3_nt: TGCGCCAGCAGGTCCGGGACAGGGGGATATCAGCCCCAGCATTTT; cdr3_aa: CASRSGTGGYQPQHF
v_call: TRBV4-2; j_call: TRBJ2-3; d_call: TRBD2; clone_size: few; cdr3_nt: TGTGCCAGCAGCCCCCTTTCGGGCAGCGGGAGGGGCACAGATACGCAGTATTTT; cdr3_aa: CASSPLSGSGRGTDTQYF
v_call: TRBV6-2/TRBV6-3; j_call: TRBJ2-5; d_call: NA; clone_size: few; cdr3_nt: TGTGCCAGCAGTTACAAACGGGAGACCCAGTACTTC; cdr3_aa: CASSYKRETQYF
v_call: TRBV27; j_call: TRBJ2-7; d_call: NA; clone_size: NA; cdr3_nt: TGTGCCAGCAGTTCAATAACAGGGTGGCCCGAAGTCCGGCAGTACTTC; cdr3_aa: CASSSITGWPEVRQYF
v_call: TRBV12-3/TRBV12-4; j_call: TRBJ1-2; d_call: NA; clone_size: many; cdr3_nt: TGTGCCAGCAGTTTTCCGGGTAACTATGGCTACACCTTC; cdr3_aa: CASSFPGNYGYTF
v_call: TRBV6-5; j_call: TRBJ2-5; d_call: NA; clone_size: NA; cdr3_nt: TGTGCCAGCAGTTATGTTTTAGCGGCAGAGACCCAGTACTTC; cdr3_aa: CASSYVLAAETQYF
v_call: TRBV19; j_call: TRBJ1-5; d_call: NA; clone_size: few; cdr3_nt: TGTGCCAGTAGCCCCTCGGGGACTGGCTCTCAGCCCCAGCATTTT; cdr3_aa: CASSPSGTGSQPQHF
v_call: TRBV12-5; j_call: TRBJ2-7; d_call: NA; clone_size: many; cdr3_nt: TGTGCTAGTGGTTTGGTACAGCACACCCACTACGAGCAGTACTTC; cdr3_aa: CASGLVQHTHYEQYF
v_call: TRBV19; j_call: TRBJ2-3; d_call: NA; clone_size: NA; cdr3_nt: TGTGCCAGTAGTTTACGGTGGGGGCCTACAGATACGCAGTATTTT; cdr3_aa: CASSLRWGPTDTQYF
v_call: TRBV4-3; j_call: TRBJ1-6; d_call: NA; clone_size: NA; cdr3_nt: TGCGCCAGCAGCCAAGGAAACCGACAGAACTCCTATAATTCACCCCTCCACTTT; cdr3_aa: CASSQGNRQNSYNSPLHF
v_call: TRBV20-1; j_call: TRBJ1-1; d_call: NA; clone_size: many; cdr3_nt: TGCAGTGCATCAGGGGTGATTAACACTGAAGCTTTCTTT; cdr3_aa: CSASGVINTEAFF
v_call: TRBV9; j_call: TRBJ2-3; d_call: TRBD2; clone_size: NA; cdr3_nt: TGTGCCAGCAGCCCACCCGTTGCGGGGGGAGTTCTAACGCAGTATTTT; cdr3_aa: CASSPPVAGGVLTQYF
v_call: TRBV5-5; j_call: TRBJ2-1; d_call: TRBD2; clone_size: few; cdr3_nt: TGTGCCAGCAGCTTGTCCACTAGCGGGGGGCCTCGGTGGAATGAGCAGTTCTTC; cdr3_aa: CASSLSTSGGPRWNEQFF
v_call: TRBV12-3/TRBV12-4; j_call: TRBJ2-1; d_call: NA; clone_size: NA; cdr3_nt: TGTGCCAGCAGTCGAGACGACTCCTGGCGGTTCTTC; cdr3_aa: CASSRDDSWRFF
v_call: TRBV20-1; j_call: TRBJ2-1; d_call: NA; clone_size: NA; cdr3_nt: TGCAGTGCTAGACCCGGAGGGGAACATGAGCAGTTCTTC; cdr3_aa: CSARPGGEHEQFF
v_call: TRBV12-3/TRBV12-4; j_call: TRBJ1-1; d_call: NA; clone_size: many; cdr3_nt: TGTGCCAGCAGAATCAGGGACATGAACACTGAAGCTTTCTTT; cdr3_aa: CASRIRDMNTEAFF
v_call: TRBV27; j_call: TRBJ2-1; d_call: TRBD2; clone_size: few; cdr3_nt: TGTGCCAGCAGCGAGGGACTAGCGGGATACAATGAGCAGTTCTTC; cdr3_aa: CASSEGLAGYNEQFF
v_call: TRBV29-1; j_call: TRBJ2-2; d_call: NA; clone_size: few; cdr3_nt: TGCAGCGTTGCATATCCTCCTGGCACCGGGGAGCTGTTTTTT; cdr3_aa: CSVAYPPGTGELFF
v_call: TRBV30; j_call: TRBJ2-1; d_call: NA; clone_size: few; cdr3_nt: TGTGCCTGGAGTCCCTACCGGGCCGAGCAGTTCTTC; cdr3_aa: CAWSPYRAEQFF
v_call: TRBV18; j_call: TRBJ2-6; d_call: NA; clone_size: NA; cdr3_nt: TGTTCCAGCTCACCAACTGGGGCCAACGTCCTGACTTTC; cdr3_aa: CSSSPTGANVLTF
v_call: TRBV12-3/TRBV12-4; j_call: TRBJ2-2; d_call: NA; clone_size: few; cdr3_nt: TGTGCCAGCAGTCTATATAGCACCGGGGAGCTGTTTTTT; cdr3_aa: CASSLYSTGELFF
v_call: TRBV5-1; j_call: TRBJ2-7; d_call: TRBD1; clone_size: many; cdr3_nt: TGCGCCAGCAGTCTTCAAGGACAGGGGGGTATTGGTAGCTACGAGCAGTACTTC; cdr3_aa: CASSLQGQGGIGSYEQYF
v_call: TRBV12-3/TRBV12-4; j_call: TRBJ2-2; d_call: TRBD1; clone_size: NA; cdr3_nt: TGTGCCAGCAGGTCTCGAGGACAGGCGAACACCGGGGAGCTGTTTTTT; cdr3_aa: CASRSRGQANTGELFF
v_call: TRBV29-1; j_call: TRBJ1-1; d_call: NA; clone_size: NA; cdr3_nt: TGCAGCGTCGCAAGTCTGAACACTGAAGCTTTCTTT; cdr3_aa: CSVASLNTEAFF
v_call: TRBV6-1; j_call: TRBJ1-5; d_call: TRBD1; clone_size: NA; cdr3_nt: TGTGCCAGCAGTGACTTTGACAGGGCCGGGCAGCCCCAGCATTTT; cdr3_aa: CASSDFDRAGQPQHF
v_call: TRBV7-2; j_call: TRBJ2-5; d_call: NA; clone_size: NA; cdr3_nt: TGTGCCAGCAGCTTAGGGACAAAGACTACTCGGCAAGAGACCCAGTACTTC; cdr3_aa: CASSLGTKTTRQETQYF
v_call: TRBV20-1; j_call: TRBJ2-3; d_call: NA; clone_size: NA; cdr3_nt: TGCAGTGCTAGAGATGCGGGCGTCCCACGAGATACGCAGTATTTT; cdr3_aa: CSARDAGVPRDTQYF
v_call: TRBV29-1; j_call: TRBJ2-5; d_call: NA; clone_size: many; cdr3_nt: TGCAGCGCGCGGGACAGCTCTCAAGAGACCCAGTACTTC; cdr3_aa: CSARDSSQETQYF
v_call: TRBV11-2; j_call: TRBJ2-1; d_call: NA; clone_size: few; cdr3_nt: TGTGCCCCTCCCCGGTTGGGGTCACCCTTC; cdr3_aa: CAPPRLGSPF
v_call: TRBV20-1; j_call: TRBJ2-7; d_call: NA; clone_size: NA; cdr3_nt: TGCAGTGCTGACGGACTTGGAGTCTCCTACGAGCAGTACTTC; cdr3_aa: CSADGLGVSYEQYF
v_call: TRBV6-5; j_call: TRBJ2-7; d_call: NA; clone_size: few; cdr3_nt: TGTGCCAGCAAACAGGGTCACTACGAGCAGTACTTC; cdr3_aa: CASKQGHYEQYF
v_call: TRBV10-3; j_call: TRBJ2-5; d_call: NA; clone_size: NA; cdr3_nt: TGTGCCATCAGTGAGTCCCCCAGGATAGGGGAGACCCAGTACTTC; cdr3_aa: CAISESPRIGETQYF
v_call: TRBV5-1; j_call: TRBJ2-3; d_call: NA; clone_size: many; cdr3_nt: TGCGCCAGCAGCTTGGCACTTACCTTTAGCACAGATACGCAGTATTTT; cdr3_aa: CASSLALTFSTDTQYF
v_call: TRBV6-5; j_call: TRBJ2-7; d_call: TRBD2; clone_size: few; cdr3_nt: TGTGCCAGCACTGGGACTAGCGGGCCTTACGAGCAGTACTTC; cdr3_aa: CASTGTSGPYEQYF
v_call: TRBV4-2; j_call: TRBJ2-5; d_call: NA; clone_size: NA; cdr3_nt: TGTGCCAGCAGCCAAGATTCCGACAGGCAAGAGACCCAGTACTTC; cdr3_aa: CASSQDSDRQETQYF
v_call: TRBV2; j_call: TRBJ1-4; d_call: NA; clone_size: NA; cdr3_nt: TGTGCCAGCAGCGGGACGGGAAATGAAAAACTGTTTTTT; cdr3_aa: CASSGTGNEKLFF
v_call: TRBV20-1; j_call: TRBJ2-3; d_call: TRBD2; clone_size: NA; cdr3_nt: TGCAGTGCTAGAATTCTACTAGCGGGGGTTTTAGATACGCAGTATTTT; cdr3_aa: CSARILLAGVLDTQYF
v_call: TRBV7-8; j_call: TRBJ2-5; d_call: TRBD2; clone_size: many; cdr3_nt: TGTGCCAGCAGCGTTGGGACTAGCCCTAAGGGGGAGACCCAGTACTTC; cdr3_aa: CASSVGTSPKGETQYF
v_call: TRBV5-5; j_call: TRBJ1-5; d_call: NA; clone_size: many; cdr3_nt: TGTGCCAGCAGCTTGGATGCCAATCAGCCCCAGCATTTT; cdr3_aa: CASSLDANQPQHF